This T cell receptor (beta chain) was documented in a study of T-cell memory formation after mild COVID-19. Across the whole study: TCR clusters largely stayed donor specific.

This clonotype was seen more than once but under ten times. The antigen is undetermined. The authors produced TCR alpha and TCR beta cDNA libraries with sample barcodes and UMIs by 5'RACE using constant-segment primers. TCRdb recomputed calls from the 5' RACE reads with MiXCR, one row per CDR3 protein. There are approximately 150,000 distinct CDR3 sequences in the sample; 15% to 20% occur only once, and approximately 2.3% lies in the top ten. This CDR3 spans 11 amino acids. V was cut by 6 bases and J by 6 bases, with 7 bases left in between. Study-wide points: Contracting clones, day 15 to 85, had balanced CD4/CD8, and later expanders favored CD4+.

The sequenced material came from PBMCs or a T cell subset sorted from them (not recorded which). The receptor was derived from an adult woman who had mild COVID-19 (a few samples of this study predate the infection). Cell type and time point are not known. The chain links TRBV12-3 or TRBV12-4 to TRBJ2-3, with D hard to call. The CDR3 region is CASRVGDTQYF. CDR3 sequence (DNA): TGTGCCAGCAGGGTGGGGGATACGCAGTATTTT.